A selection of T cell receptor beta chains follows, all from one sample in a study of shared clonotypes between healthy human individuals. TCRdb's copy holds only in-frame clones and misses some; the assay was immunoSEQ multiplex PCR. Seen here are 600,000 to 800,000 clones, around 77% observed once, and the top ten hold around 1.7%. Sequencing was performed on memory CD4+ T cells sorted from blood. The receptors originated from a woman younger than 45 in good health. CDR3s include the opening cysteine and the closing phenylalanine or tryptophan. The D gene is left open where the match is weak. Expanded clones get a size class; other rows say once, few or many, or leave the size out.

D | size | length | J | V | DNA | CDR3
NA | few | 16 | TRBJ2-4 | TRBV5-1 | TGCGCCAGCAGCCCCTGGCAGGGGGGGAGCAAAAACATTCAGTACTTC | CASSPWQGGSKNIQYF
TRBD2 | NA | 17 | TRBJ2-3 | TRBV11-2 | TGTGCCAGCAGCTTAGAGGGGGGACTAGGAATCACAGATACGCAGTATTTT | CASSLEGGLGITDTQYF
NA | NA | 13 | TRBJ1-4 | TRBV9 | TGTGCCAGCAGCGCCGGGGACCGCCGGAAACTGTTTTTT | CASSAGDRRKLFF
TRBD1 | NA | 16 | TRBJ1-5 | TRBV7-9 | TGTGCCAGCAGCTTAGGGACAGGGGCCAGCAATCAGCCCCAGCATTTT | CASSLGTGASNQPQHF
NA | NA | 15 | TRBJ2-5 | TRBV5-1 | TGCGCCAGCAGCTTGGTTCCCAACTCCCAAGAGACCCAGTACTTC | CASSLVPNSQETQYF
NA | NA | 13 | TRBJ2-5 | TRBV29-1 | TGCAGCGTTGAATTGGTGGGGGTTGAGACCCAGTACTTC | CSVELVGVETQYF
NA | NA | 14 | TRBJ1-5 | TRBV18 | TGTGCCAGCTCACCGGTAGTAACAAGTCAGCCCCAGCATTTT | CASSPVVTSQPQHF
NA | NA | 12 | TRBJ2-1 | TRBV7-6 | TGTGCCAGCAGCACGTCCTACAATGAGCAGTTCTTC | CASSTSYNEQFF
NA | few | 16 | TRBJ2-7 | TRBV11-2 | TGTGCCAGCAGCTTAGTAGGTACAGTCACGTCCTACGAGCAGTACTTC | CASSLVGTVTSYEQYF
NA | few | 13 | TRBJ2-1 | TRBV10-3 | TGTGCCATCAGTGAGGTTGAGGTACGTGAGCAGTTCTTC | CAISEVEVREQFF
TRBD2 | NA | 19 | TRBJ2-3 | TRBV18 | TGTGCCAGCTCACCACCGTTGCTAGCGGGAGGGCGGGGCACAGATACGCAGTATTTT | CASSPPLLAGGRGTDTQYF
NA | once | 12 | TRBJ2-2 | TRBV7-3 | TGTGCCAGCAGCCCGCCCAGTGAAGTGCTGTTTTTT | CASSPPSEVLFF
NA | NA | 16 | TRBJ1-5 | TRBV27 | TGTGCCAGCAGCCCGCGAGTTCCCTATAGCAATCAGCCCCAGCATTTT | CASSPRVPYSNQPQHF
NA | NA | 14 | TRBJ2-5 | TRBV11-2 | TGTGCCAGCACCCTGCAGGACCCCCAAGAGACCCAGTACTTC | CASTLQDPQETQYF
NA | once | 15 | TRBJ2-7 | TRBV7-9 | TGTGCCAGCAGCCCTGCACCCGGACTAACCTACGAGCAGTACTTC | CASSPAPGLTYEQYF
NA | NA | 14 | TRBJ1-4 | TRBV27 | TGTGCCAGCAGTATCCAGCAGTCTAATGAAAAACTGTTTTTT | CASSIQQSNEKLFF
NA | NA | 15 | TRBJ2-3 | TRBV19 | TGTGCCAGTAGTATTGGCTCGGTTATCACAGATACGCAGTATTTT | CASSIGSVITDTQYF
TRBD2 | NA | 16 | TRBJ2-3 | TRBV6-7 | TGTGCCAGCAGTTACCGGGGACTAGAGAAATGGGATACGCAGTATTTT | CASSYRGLEKWDTQYF
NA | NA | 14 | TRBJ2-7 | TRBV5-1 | TGCGCCAGCAGCTCGCGGACACGGGGCGGCGAGCAGTACTTC | CASSSRTRGGEQYF
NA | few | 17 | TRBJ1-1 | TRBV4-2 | TGTGCCAGCAGCCAAGAGTTTCGGGCCAGCCAGAACACTGAAGCTTTCTTT | CASSQEFRASQNTEAFF
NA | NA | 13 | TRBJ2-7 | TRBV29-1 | TGCAGCGTTGATTCCGGAGGCCCCCACGAGCAGTACTTC | CSVDSGGPHEQYF
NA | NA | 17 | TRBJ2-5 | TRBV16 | TGTGCCAGCAGCCAATCGGGTTCCAGGAGGGGTCAAGAGACCCAGTACTTC | CASSQSGSRRGQETQYF
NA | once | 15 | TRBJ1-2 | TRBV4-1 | TGCGCCAGCAGCCCTGGACAGTCTTTTAACTATGGCTACACCTTC | CASSPGQSFNYGYTF
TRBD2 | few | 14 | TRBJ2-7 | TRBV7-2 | TGTGCCAGCAGCTTAATGATCGGGGGGTACGAGCAGTACTTC | CASSLMIGGYEQYF
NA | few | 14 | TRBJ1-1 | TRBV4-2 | TGTGCCAGCAGCCAAGCAGGGGCCCGGACTGAAGCTTTCTTT | CASSQAGARTEAFF
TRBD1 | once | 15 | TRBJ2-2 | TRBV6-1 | TGTGCCAGCATTAAGACAGGGTCCCTTGGCGGGGAGCTGTTTTTT | CASIKTGSLGGELFF
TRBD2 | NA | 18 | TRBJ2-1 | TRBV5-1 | TGCGCCAGCAGCTTGACCCTAGCGGGAGGACACATTAACAATGAGCAGTTCTTC | CASSLTLAGGHINNEQFF
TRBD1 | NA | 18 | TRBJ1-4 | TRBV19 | TGTGCCAGTAGTACGGGACAGGGAGGGACCCCAACTAATGAAAAACTGTTTTTT | CASSTGQGGTPTNEKLFF
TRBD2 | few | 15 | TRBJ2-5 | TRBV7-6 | TGTGCCAGCAGCTTAATAGCGGGGATCCAAGAGACCCAGTACTTC | CASSLIAGIQETQYF
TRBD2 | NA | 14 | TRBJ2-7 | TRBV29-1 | TGCAGCGTTGAGTTAGCGGGCTCGCCCTACGAGCAGTACTTC | CSVELAGSPYEQYF
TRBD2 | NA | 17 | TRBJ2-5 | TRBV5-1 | TGCGCCAGCAGCCTTAGACTAGCGGGAGATCCGACAGAGACCCAGTACTTC | CASSLRLAGDPTETQYF
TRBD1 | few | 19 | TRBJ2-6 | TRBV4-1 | TGCGCCAGCAGCCAAGACGGAGGGACAGGATACTCTGGGGCCAACGTCCTGACTTTC | CASSQDGGTGYSGANVLTF
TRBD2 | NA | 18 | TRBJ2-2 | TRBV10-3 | TGTGCCATCAGTGCGGGACTAGCGGGAGGAGTGAACACCGGGGAGCTGTTTTTT | CAISAGLAGGVNTGELFF
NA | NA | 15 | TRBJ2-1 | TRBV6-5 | TGTGCCAGCAGTTACGGCCAGAGCTCCTACAATGAGCAGTTCTTC | CASSYGQSSYNEQFF
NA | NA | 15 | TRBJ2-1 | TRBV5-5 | TGTGCCAGCAGCCAAGTTGGGAGCTCCTACAATGAGCAGTTCTTC | CASSQVGSSYNEQFF
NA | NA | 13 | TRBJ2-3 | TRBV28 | TGTGCCAGCAGTTCGGGCAGCACAGATACGCAGTATTTT | CASSSGSTDTQYF
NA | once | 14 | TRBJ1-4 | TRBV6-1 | TGTGCCAGCAGTGAACAGGGCAATAATGAAAAACTGTTTTTT | CASSEQGNNEKLFF
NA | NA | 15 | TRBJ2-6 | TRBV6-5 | TGTGCCAGCATTGTCGCCCGCTCTGGGGCCAACGTCCTGACTTTC | CASIVARSGANVLTF
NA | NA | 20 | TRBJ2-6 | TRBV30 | TGTGCCTGGAGAGTGGGGACGTCGGACATTTCGTTCTCTGGGGCCAACGTCCTGACTTTC | CAWRVGTSDISFSGANVLTF
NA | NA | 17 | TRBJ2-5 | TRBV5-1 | TGCGCCAGCAGCTTGGAAGGGGCGACCACTCCCGTGGGGTCCCAGTACTTC | CASSLEGATTPVGSQYF